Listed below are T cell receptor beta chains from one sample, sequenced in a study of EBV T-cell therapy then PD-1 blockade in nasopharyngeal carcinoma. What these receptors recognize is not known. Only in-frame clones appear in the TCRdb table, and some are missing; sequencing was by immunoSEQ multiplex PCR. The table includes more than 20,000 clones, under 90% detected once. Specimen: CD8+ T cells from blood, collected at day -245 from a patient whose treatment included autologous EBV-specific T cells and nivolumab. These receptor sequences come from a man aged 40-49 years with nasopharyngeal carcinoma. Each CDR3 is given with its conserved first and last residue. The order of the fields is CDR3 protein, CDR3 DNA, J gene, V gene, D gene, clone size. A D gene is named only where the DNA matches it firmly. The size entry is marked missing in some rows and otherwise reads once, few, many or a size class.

CASSARNEQFF	TGTGCCAGCAGCGCAAGAAATGAGCAGTTCTTC	TRBJ2-1	TRBV9	-	-
CATSDAGRAPQHF	TGTGCCACCAGTGACGCCGGGAGGGCCCCCCAGCATTTT	TRBJ1-5	TRBV24-1	-	-
CASSLWDSRTDTQYF	TGTGCCAGCAGCCTGTGGGACTCTCGCACAGATACGCAGTATTTT	TRBJ2-3	TRBV9	-	-
CASSPQGQGYSNQPQHF	TGCGCCAGCAGCCCCCAGGGACAGGGGTATAGCAATCAGCCCCAGCATTTT	TRBJ1-5	TRBV4-1	TRBD1	-
CASSFGTGDYYEQYF	TGCGCCAGCAGCTTCGGGACAGGGGACTACTACGAGCAGTACTTC	TRBJ2-7	TRBV5-1	TRBD1	medium-sized
CASSFSRDRGRLRTEAFF	TGTGCCAGCAGCTTCAGCCGGGACAGGGGGCGGTTAAGGACTGAAGCTTTCTTT	TRBJ1-1	TRBV7-2	TRBD1	few
CASSQDSLADSYNEQFF	TGCGCCAGCAGCCAAGATAGCCTAGCCGACTCCTACAATGAGCAGTTCTTC	TRBJ2-1	TRBV4-1	-	-
CASSIAGGAYEQYF	TGTGCCAGTAGTATAGCGGGGGGCGCCTACGAGCAGTACTTC	TRBJ2-7	TRBV19	-	-
CASSPREQGMNTEAFF	TGTGCCAGCTCACCACGAGAACAGGGCATGAACACTGAAGCTTTCTTT	TRBJ1-1	TRBV18	-	few
CASSATRHNEQFF	TGTGCCAGCAGTGCGACACGGCACAATGAGCAGTTCTTC	TRBJ2-1	TRBV6-2/TRBV6-3	-	-
CASSETPWAPNGYTF	TGTGCCAGCAGTGAAACCCCGTGGGCCCCCAATGGCTACACCTTC	TRBJ1-2	TRBV2	-	-
CASSLDFNSNQPQHF	TGTGCCAGCAGCTTGGATTTCAATAGCAATCAGCCCCAGCATTTT	TRBJ1-5	TRBV5-5	-	-
CASSGLAGGPGEQYF	TGTGCCAGCAGTGGTCTAGCGGGGGGGCCTGGCGAGCAGTACTTC	TRBJ2-7	TRBV2	TRBD2	-
CASSLRDYRGKTQYF	TGTGCCAGCAGCCTCCGGGACTACCGAGGGAAGACCCAGTACTTC	TRBJ2-5	TRBV13	TRBD2	-
CASSVGEGYYGYTF	TGTGCCAGCAGCGTAGGGGAGGGTTACTATGGCTACACCTTC	TRBJ1-2	TRBV9	-	-
CASSLFAGGTDTQYF	TGTGCCAGCAGTTTATTTGCGGGAGGCACAGATACGCAGTATTTT	TRBJ2-3	TRBV27	TRBD2	-
CASSKGGVTEAFF	TGTGCCAGCTCGAAAGGGGGTGTCACTGAAGCTTTCTTT	TRBJ1-1	TRBV25-1	-	-
CASSDGLAGYNEQFF	TGTGCCAGCAGTGACGGACTAGCGGGGTACAATGAGCAGTTCTTC	TRBJ2-1	TRBV6-4	TRBD2	-